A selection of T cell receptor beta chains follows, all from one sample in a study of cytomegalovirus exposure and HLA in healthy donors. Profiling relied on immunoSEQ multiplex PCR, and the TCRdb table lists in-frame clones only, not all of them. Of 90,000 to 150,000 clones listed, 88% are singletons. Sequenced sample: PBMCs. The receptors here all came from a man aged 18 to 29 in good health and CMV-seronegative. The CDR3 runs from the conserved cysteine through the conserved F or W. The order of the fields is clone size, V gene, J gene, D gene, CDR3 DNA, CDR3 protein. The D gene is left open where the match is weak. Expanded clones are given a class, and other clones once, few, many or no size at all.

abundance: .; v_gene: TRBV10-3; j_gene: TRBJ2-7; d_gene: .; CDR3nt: TGTGCCATCAGAGTTACTACAGGTAGCTCCTACGAGCAGTACTTC; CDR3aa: CAIRVTTGSSYEQYF
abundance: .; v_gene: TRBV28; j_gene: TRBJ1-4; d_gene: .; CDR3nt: TGTGCCAGCAGTGGGGGGAGAATGGCGGGTGAAAAACTGTTTTTT; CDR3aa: CASSGGRMAGEKLFF
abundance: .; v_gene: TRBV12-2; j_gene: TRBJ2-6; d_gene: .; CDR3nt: TGTGCAAGTCGCCCCGAGGGCCTCTCTGGGGCCAACGTCCTGACTTTC; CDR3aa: CASRPEGLSGANVLTF
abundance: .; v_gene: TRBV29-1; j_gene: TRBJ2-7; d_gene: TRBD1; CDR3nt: TGCAGCGTTCAGACAGGGGACGAGCAGTACTTC; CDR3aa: CSVQTGDEQYF
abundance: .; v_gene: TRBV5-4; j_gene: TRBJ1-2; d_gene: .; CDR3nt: TGTGCCAGCAGCGCAGCGATTGGGGGGACGACTAACTATGGCTACACCTTC; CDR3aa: CASSAAIGGTTNYGYTF
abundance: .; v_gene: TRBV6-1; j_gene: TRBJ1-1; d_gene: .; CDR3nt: TGTGCCAGCAGTGAAGCTCAGGGGAACACTGAAGCTTTCTTT; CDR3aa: CASSEAQGNTEAFF
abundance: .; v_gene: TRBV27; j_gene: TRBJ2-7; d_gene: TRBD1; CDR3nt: TGTGCCAGCAGTTTCCTGGGACAGGGGGCCAACGAGCAGTACTTC; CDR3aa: CASSFLGQGANEQYF
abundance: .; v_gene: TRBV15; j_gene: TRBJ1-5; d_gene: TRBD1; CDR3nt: TGTGCCACCAGCATTGGACAGGGGGATAGCAATCAGCCCCAGCATTTT; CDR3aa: CATSIGQGDSNQPQHF
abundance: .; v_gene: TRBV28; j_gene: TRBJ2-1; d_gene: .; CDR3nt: TGTGCCAGCAGTTTACTTAGCAGCTCCTACAATGAGCAGTTCTTC; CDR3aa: CASSLLSSSYNEQFF
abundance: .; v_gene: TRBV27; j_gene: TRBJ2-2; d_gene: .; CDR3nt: TGTGCCAGCAGTGTTGGGGAGGACACCGGGGAGCTGTTTTTT; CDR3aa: CASSVGEDTGELFF
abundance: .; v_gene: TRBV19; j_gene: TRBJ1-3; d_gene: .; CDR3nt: TGTGCCAGTAGTACTACCGGGACAAGTACTGGAAACACCATATATTTT; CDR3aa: CASSTTGTSTGNTIYF
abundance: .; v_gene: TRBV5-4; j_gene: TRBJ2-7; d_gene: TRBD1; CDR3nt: TGTGCCAGCACCGAAGGGACAGGGAATTATAACGAGCAGTACTTC; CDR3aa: CASTEGTGNYNEQYF
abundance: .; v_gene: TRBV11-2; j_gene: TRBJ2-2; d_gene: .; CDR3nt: TGTGCCAGCAGCCGGTTGGGCCAAGAGAGGGACACCGGGGAGCTGTTTTTT; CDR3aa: CASSRLGQERDTGELFF
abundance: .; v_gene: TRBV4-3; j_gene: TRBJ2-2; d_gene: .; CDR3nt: TGCGCCAGCAGCCAAGATCTCGGGGGAGTCACCGGGGAGCTGTTTTTT; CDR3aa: CASSQDLGGVTGELFF
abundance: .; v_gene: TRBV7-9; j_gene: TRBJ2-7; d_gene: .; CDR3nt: TGTGCCAGCCGGTCCCCGAGCGAGCAGTACTTC; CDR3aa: CASRSPSEQYF
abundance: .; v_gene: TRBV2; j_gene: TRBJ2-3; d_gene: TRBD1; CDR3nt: TGTGCCAGCAGTCTACAGGGGGCTAGCACAGATACGCAGTATTTT; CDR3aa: CASSLQGASTDTQYF
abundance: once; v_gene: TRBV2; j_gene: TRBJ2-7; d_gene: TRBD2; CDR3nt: TGTGCCAGCAGTGAAGCTATTGCGGGAGCTGGAGAGCAGTACTTC; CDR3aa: CASSEAIAGAGEQYF
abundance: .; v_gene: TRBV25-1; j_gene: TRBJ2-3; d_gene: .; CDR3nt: TGTGCCAGCAGTCAGACAGACACAGATACGCAGTATTTT; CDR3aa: CASSQTDTDTQYF
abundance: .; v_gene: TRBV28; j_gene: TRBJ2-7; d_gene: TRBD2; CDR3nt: TGTGCCAGCAGTTTATCGGGTCTATCACCAAGCGGGAGGGCCGGCGAGCAGTACTTC; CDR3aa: CASSLSGLSPSGRAGEQYF
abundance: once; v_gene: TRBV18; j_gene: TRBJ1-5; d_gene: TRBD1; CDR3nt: TGTGCCAGCTCACCAAAGGGACAGGGAGGCAATCAGCCCCAGCATTTT; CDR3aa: CASSPKGQGGNQPQHF
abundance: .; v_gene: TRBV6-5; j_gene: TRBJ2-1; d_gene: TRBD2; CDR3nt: TGTGCCAGCAGTTACTCTCCTAGCGGATACAATGAGCAGTTCTTC; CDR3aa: CASSYSPSGYNEQFF
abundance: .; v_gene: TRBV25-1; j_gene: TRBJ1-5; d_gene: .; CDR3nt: TGTGCCAGCAGTTTTTTGTCTGATCAGCCCCAGCATTTT; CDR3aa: CASSFLSDQPQHF
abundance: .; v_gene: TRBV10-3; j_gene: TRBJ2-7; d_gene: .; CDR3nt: TGTGCCATCAGTAACCAGCGCGGAATGAGCTCCTACGAGCAGTACTTC; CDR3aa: CAISNQRGMSSYEQYF
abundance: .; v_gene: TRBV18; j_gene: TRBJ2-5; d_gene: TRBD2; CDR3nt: TGTGCCAGCTCACCGCGGACTAGCGGGGGGGAAACCCAGTACTTC; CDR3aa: CASSPRTSGGETQYF
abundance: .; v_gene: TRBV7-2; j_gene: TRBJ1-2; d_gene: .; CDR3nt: TGTGCCAGCAGCTTAGCTTTGGAGGAAAACTATGGCTACACCTTC; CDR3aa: CASSLALEENYGYTF
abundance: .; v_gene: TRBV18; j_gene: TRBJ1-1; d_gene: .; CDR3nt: TGTGCCAGCTCCAAGAACACTGAAGCTTTCTTT; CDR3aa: CASSKNTEAFF
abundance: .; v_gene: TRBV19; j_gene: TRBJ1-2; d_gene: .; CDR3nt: TGTGCCAGTAGTAACAGGGAAAATGGCTACACCTTC; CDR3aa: CASSNRENGYTF
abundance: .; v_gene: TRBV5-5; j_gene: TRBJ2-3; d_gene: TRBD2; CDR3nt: TGTGCCAGCAGCTTGACGGGGGGTCTCACAGATACGCAGTATTTT; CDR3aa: CASSLTGGLTDTQYF
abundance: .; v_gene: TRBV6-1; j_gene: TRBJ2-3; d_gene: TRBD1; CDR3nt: TGTGCCAGCAGTGAAAGTAGCGAGGGGGCGAGAGGGACGCAGTATTTT; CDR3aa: CASSESSEGARGTQYF
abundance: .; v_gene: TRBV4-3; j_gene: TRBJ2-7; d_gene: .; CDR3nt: TGCGCCAGCAGCCAAGAGGTTAACTTCTCCTACGAGCAGTACTTC; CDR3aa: CASSQEVNFSYEQYF
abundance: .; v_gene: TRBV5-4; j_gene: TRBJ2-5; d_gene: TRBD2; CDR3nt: TGTGCCAGCAGCCCGAAACCCCCTAGCGGGAGGGCCGGGGGGACCCAGTACTTC; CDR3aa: CASSPKPPSGRAGGTQYF
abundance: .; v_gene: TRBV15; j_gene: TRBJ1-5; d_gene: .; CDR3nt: TGTGCCACCAGCAGAGGACGGCGGGACAATCAGCCCCAGCATTTT; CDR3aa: CATSRGRRDNQPQHF
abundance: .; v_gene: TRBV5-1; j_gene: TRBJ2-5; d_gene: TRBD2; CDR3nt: TGCGCCAGCAGCTCCCGCCCAGCGGGAGGGGGTTTAGAGACCCAGTACTTC; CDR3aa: CASSSRPAGGGLETQYF
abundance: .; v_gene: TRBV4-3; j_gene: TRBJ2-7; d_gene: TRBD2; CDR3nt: TGCGCCAGCAGCCACCGGGCGGGGGACCTCTCTTACGAGCAGTACTTC; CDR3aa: CASSHRAGDLSYEQYF
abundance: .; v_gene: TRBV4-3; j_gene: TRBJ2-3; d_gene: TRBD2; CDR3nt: TGCGCCAGCAGCCTCACGGGGGGGCGTGCAGATACGCAGTATTTT; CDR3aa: CASSLTGGRADTQYF
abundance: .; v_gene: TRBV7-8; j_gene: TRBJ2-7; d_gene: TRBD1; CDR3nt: TGTGCCAGCAGCTTACACGGCGGGACAGGGGACGAGCAGTACTTC; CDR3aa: CASSLHGGTGDEQYF
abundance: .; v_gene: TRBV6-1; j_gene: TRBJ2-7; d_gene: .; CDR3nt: TGTGCCAGCAGGACCGGACAGTTATTAGGCGAGCAGTACTTC; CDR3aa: CASRTGQLLGEQYF
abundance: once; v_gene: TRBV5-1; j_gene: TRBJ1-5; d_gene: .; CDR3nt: TGCGCCAGCAGCTTGGGGGGCGTTAGCAATCAGCCCCAGCATTTT; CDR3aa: CASSLGGVSNQPQHF
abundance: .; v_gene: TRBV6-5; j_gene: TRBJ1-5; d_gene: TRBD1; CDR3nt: TGTGCCAGCAGCCCGGGACAGATTAGCAATCAGCCCCAGCATTTT; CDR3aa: CASSPGQISNQPQHF
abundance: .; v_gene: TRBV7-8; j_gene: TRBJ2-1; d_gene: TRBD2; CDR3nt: TGTGCCAGCAGCGGGGGACTAGCGGGAGGGATTAATGAGCAGTTCTTC; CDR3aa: CASSGGLAGGINEQFF